Presented here are 22 T cell receptor beta chains from one specimen sequenced in a study of blood T cell repertoires in COVID-19. Repertoires were generated with immunoSEQ multiplex PCR, while TCRdb's copy carries only in-frame clones and drops some. The data contain some 300,000 clones, about 90% of them seen just once; the ten biggest clones take up 0.9% to 1.2%. The sample comprised PBMCs or T cells enriched from blood (not recorded which). These receptors were obtained from a woman in her 30s who had recovered from COVID-19.

This chain connects TRBV5-4 to TRBJ1-6; 7 nucleotides line up with TRBD1. Germline V gene lookup returns CDR1 SGHNT and CDR2 YYREEE (reference sequence). The J segment lost 8 bases and the V segment lost 4 bases, leaving 15 bases of the junction unmatched. The CDR3 is 17 amino acids. The CDR3, as DNA: TGTGCCAGCAGCAAACAACGACAGGGCATAAGTGATTCACCCCTCCACTTT. Protein: CASSKQRQGISDSPLHF.

This clone was seen once. The chain uses TRBV5-5 and TRBJ2-7, with D perhaps TRBD1 (5 bases). The CDR3 runs to 16 residues. Germline values: CDR1 SGHKS, CDR2 YYEKEE (reference sequence). V gave up 4 bases and J gave up 0 bases, with 17 bases separating them. The CDR3 region is CASSLEEVTGSYEQYF. The CDR3 bases are TGTGCCAGCAGCCTTGAGGAAGTTACAGGCTCCTACGAGCAGTACTTC.

The chain employs TRBV7-2 and TRBJ1-5, with D maybe TRBD1 (5 bases). Germline V CDR1 and CDR2: SGHTA, FQGNSA. CDR3 size: 14 residues. Trimming took off 1 base at V and 6 bases at J, with 10 bases between the two ends. The CDR3 nucleotides are TGTGCCAGCAGCTTAGATCCTGGGGCTCAGCCCCAGCATTTT. This encodes CASSLDPGAQPQHF.

This chain connects TRBV10-2 to TRBJ2-1; a weak D match, TRBD2 (5 bases). CDR3 length: 15 residues. V lost 7 bases and J 0 bases, leaving 13 bases between the germline ends. Germline CDR1 is WSHSY and CDR2 is SAAADI. CDR3 bases: TGCGCCAGCAAAATAGCGATTAGCTCCTACAATGAGCAGTTCTTC. Its translation is CASKIAISSYNEQFF.

J is TRBJ2-3 and V is TRBV10-1; D call uncertain. This CDR3 contains 15 residues. Germline V gives CDR1 WNHNN, CDR2 SYGVQD (reference sequence). V was cut by 8 bases and J by 3 bases, with 18 bases left in between. CDR3 sequence: CASSPSIPSTDTQYF. The CDR3 DNA sequence: TGCGCCAGCTCCCCGTCTATACCTTCAACAGATACGCAGTATTTT.

This chain links TRBV10-3 with TRBJ2-7; 8 bases line up with TRBD1. The junction had 3 bases not matched to a gene; V was cut back by 5 bases and J by 3 bases. Germline CDR1 ENHRY, CDR2 SYGVKD. The CDR3 contains 13 residues. This CDR3 is CAISSGTGYEQYF. The CDR3 DNA reads TGTGCCATCAGTTCCGGGACAGGCTACGAGCAGTACTTC.

The rearrangement links TRBV4-2 to TRBJ2-1, with TRBD2 identical over 9 bases. The CDR3 covers 15 residues. V lost 4 bases to trimming and J lost 2 bases; unmatched junction nucleotides: 3. The germline CDR1 and CDR2 sequences are LGHNA and YNFKEQ. CDR3 sequence (DNA): TGTGCCAGCAGCCGGAGCGGGGGGCCCTACAATGAGCAGTTCTTC. This sequence encodes CASSRSGGPYNEQFF.

The DNA for the CDR3 is TGTGCCAGCAGAGAACAGGGGGCTCTAGACGAGCAGTACTTC. This encodes CASREQGALDEQYF. This chain uses TRBV2 with TRBJ2-7; TRBD1 agrees at 9 bases. V lost 6 bases, J lost 5 bases, and 8 bases stayed unmatched. The CDR3 sequence is 14 residues long. Germline CDR1 reads SNHLY; CDR2 reads FYNNEI.

The chain joins TRBV6-2 or TRBV6-3 to TRBJ2-5, with 10 bases lining up with TRBD2. With 2 bases clipped from V and 9 bases from J, the junction kept 3 bases outside the gene matches. Germline-derived CDR1 and CDR2 are MNHEY and SVGEGT. CDR3 length equals 13 residues. The DNA of the CDR3 is TGTGCCAGCAGTTACGAAGCGGGGGGGTCCCAGTACTTC. Its translation is CASSYEAGGSQYF.

The chain joins TRBV28 to TRBJ1-1; no definite D call. Trimming cost V 1 base and J 0 bases, with 9 bases left between them. CDR1 is MDHEN and CDR2 is SYDVKM in the germline V gene. The CDR3 totals 15 residues. The CDR3 loop reads CASSLSGGLNTEAFF. CDR3 nucleotides: TGTGCCAGCAGTTTATCGGGAGGGTTGAACACTGAAGCTTTCTTT. The variable domain in full, with the rest retrieved from reference TRBV28 and TRBJ1-1, is DVKVTQSSRYLVKRTGEKVFLECVQDMDHENMFWYRQDPGLGLRLIYFSYDVKMKEKGDIPEGYSVSREKKERFSLILESASTNQTSMYLCASSLSGGLNTEAFFGQGTRLTVV.

The rearrangement links TRBV14 to TRBJ1-4; no definite D call. Trimming removed 0 bases at V and 7 bases at J, with 15 bases between. The CDR3 sequence is 16 residues long. Germline-derived CDR1 and CDR2 are SGHDN and FVKESK. The CDR3 DNA follows: TGTGCCAGCAGCCAAGAACGACCGTTAGGGAGTGAAAAACTGTTTTTT. It codes for CASSQERPLGSEKLFF.

This clone was recorded only once. The genes are TRBV6-5 and TRBJ2-7; D may be TRBD1 (6 bases). V was pared by 5 bases and J by 3 bases, with 17 bases between. The CDR3 has 15 amino acids. The V gene's germline CDR1 is MNHEY and CDR2 SVGAGI. The DNA of the CDR3 is TGTGCCAGCAGTCTTTTGGCAGGGGCCGGCTACGAGCAGTACTTC. Residues: CASSLLAGAGYEQYF.

This rearrangement joins TRBV7-8 to TRBJ1-3; D ambiguous. The CDR3 length is 15 residues. V was trimmed by 4 bases and J by 2 bases, leaving 12 bases between them. Germline V lookup: CDR1 SGHVS, CDR2 FQNEAQ. The CDR3 DNA reads TGTGCCAGCAGCTACGGGCGAGGGACTGGAAACACCATATATTTT. This encodes CASSYGRGTGNTIYF.

In the case of this clone: Within the sample, other DNA sequences also encode this same CDR3. The DNA for the CDR3 is TGTGCCAGCAGTTTAACATCCGCCTACGAGCAGTACTTC. Residues: CASSLTSAYEQYF. The chain has TRBV27 and TRBJ2-7; D ambiguous. The CDR3 runs 13 residues. The V end lost 2 bases, the J end lost 2 bases, and 7 bases lay between the germline ends. Germline V gene lookup returns CDR1 MNHEY and CDR2 SMNVEV (reference sequence).

The chain uses TRBV30 and TRBJ1-1, with 8 bases aligning to TRBD1. CDR1 GTSNPN and CDR2 SVGIG come from the germline V gene (reference sequence). J was trimmed by 1 base and V by 1 base; bases with no gene match: 2. The CDR3 consists of 14 residues. The CDR3 DNA follows: TGTGCCTGGAGTGGTGGACAGGGGAACACTGAAGCTTTCTTT. This codes for CAWSGGQGNTEAFF.

This clone has a single count. The CDR3 reads CAICGTGDNSPLHF. CDR3 sequence (DNA): TGTGCCATCTGCGGGACAGGGGATAATTCACCCCTCCACTTT. V is TRBV10-3 and J is TRBJ1-6; 10 nucleotides match TRBD1. The CDR3 consists of 14 residues. J gave up 5 bases and V 8 bases, and 3 bases lay outside the gene matches. Germline assignment: CDR1 ENHRY and CDR2 SYGVKD.

V usage is TRBV4-1 and J usage is TRBJ2-3, with TRBD1 as a possible D gene (6 bases). Germline V gene sequence: CDR1 MGHRA, CDR2 YSYEKL. The CDR3 sequence is 13 residues long. Trimming took off 4 bases at V and 10 bases at J, with 15 bases between the two ends. CDR3 nucleotides: TGCGCCAGCAGCCCTCGACAGGAGGTTTCGCAGTATTTT. Its protein is CASSPRQEVSQYF.

The chain is built from TRBV21-1 and TRBJ1-1; the table's D call TRBD1 went unverified against the DNA. TRBV21-1 is assigned pseudogene status. The CDR3 is made up of 15 amino acids. The chain's CDR3 is CASSGNRVRDTEAFF. CDR3 coding DNA: TGTGCCAGCAGCGGCAACAGGGTACGGGACACTGAAGCTTTCTTT.

The chain joins TRBV3-1 (or the pseudogene TRBV3-2) to TRBJ1-5; D not certain. Trimming took off 1 base at V and 7 bases at J, with 14 bases between the two ends. Germline V CDR1 and CDR2: LGHDT, YNNKEL (reference sequence). The CDR3 is 15 amino acids. The CDR3 reads CASSQGMLWSQPQHF. The CDR3 DNA reads TGTGCCAGCAGCCAAGGTATGTTATGGAGCCAGCCCCAGCATTTT.

This chain links TRBV5-4 with TRBJ2-1; 9 nucleotides align to TRBD1. This CDR3 has 15 residues. The germline V gene has CDR1 SGHNT and CDR2 YYREEE (reference sequence). Trimming removed 4 bases from V and 2 bases from J; junction bases left unmatched: 4. The chain's CDR3 is CASSPGQGTYNEQFF. The CDR3 DNA is TGTGCCAGCAGCCCCGGACAGGGGACCTACAATGAGCAGTTCTTC.

The CDR3 nucleotides read TGCGCCAGCAGCCAAGGCCAGGGGTCCTACAATGAGCAGTTCTTC. This encodes CASSQGQGSYNEQFF. The chain uses TRBV4-1 and TRBJ2-1, with D possibly being TRBD1 (6 bases). Trimming removed 1 base from V and 1 base from J, with 8 bases in between. Per germline, CDR1 MGHRA and CDR2 YSYEKL. The CDR3 length is 15 residues.

CDR3 DNA sequence: TGTGCCATCCAAGACAGGGTTGGCAATCAGCCCCAGCATTTT. Encoded protein: CAIQDRVGNQPQHF. J is TRBJ1-5 and V is TRBV6-5; TRBD1 matches 7 bases. From germline, CDR1 is MNHEY and CDR2 SVGAGI. V shed 10 bases, J shed 2 bases, and the junction held 8 bases outside the gene matches. The CDR3 length is 14 residues.